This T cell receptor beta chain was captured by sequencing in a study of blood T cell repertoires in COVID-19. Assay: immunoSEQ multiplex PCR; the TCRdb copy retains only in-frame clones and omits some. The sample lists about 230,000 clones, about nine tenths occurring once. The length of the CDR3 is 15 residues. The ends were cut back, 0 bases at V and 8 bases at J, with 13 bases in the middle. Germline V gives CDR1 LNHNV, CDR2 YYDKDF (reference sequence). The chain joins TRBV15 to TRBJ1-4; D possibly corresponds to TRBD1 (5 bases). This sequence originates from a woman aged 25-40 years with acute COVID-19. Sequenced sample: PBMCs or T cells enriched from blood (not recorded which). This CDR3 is CATSRDIGGGEKLFF. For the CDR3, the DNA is TGTGCCACCAGCAGAGATATAGGTGGGGGGGAAAAACTGTTTTTT. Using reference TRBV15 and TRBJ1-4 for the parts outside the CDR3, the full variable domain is DAMVIQNPRYQVTQFGKPVTLSCSQTLNHNVMYWYQQKSSQAPKLLFHYYDKDFNNEADTPDNFQSRRPNTSFCFLDIRSPGLGDTAMYLCATSRDIGGGEKLFFGSGTQLSVL.